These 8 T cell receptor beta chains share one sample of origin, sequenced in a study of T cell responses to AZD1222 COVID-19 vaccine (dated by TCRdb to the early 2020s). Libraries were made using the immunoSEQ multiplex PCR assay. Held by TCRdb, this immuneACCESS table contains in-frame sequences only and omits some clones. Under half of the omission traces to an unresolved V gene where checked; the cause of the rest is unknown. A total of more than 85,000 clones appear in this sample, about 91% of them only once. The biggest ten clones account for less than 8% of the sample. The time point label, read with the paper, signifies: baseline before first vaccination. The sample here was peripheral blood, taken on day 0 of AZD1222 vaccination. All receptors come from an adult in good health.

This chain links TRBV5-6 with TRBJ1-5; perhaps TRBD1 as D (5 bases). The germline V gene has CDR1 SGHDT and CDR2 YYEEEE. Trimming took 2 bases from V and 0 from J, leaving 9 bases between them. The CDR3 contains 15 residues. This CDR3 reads CASSLEGYSNQPQHF. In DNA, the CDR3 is TGTGCCAGCAGCTTAGAGGGGTATAGCAATCAGCCCCAGCATTTT.

The CDR3 protein is CASSLDTGELFF. DNA of the CDR3: TGCGCCAGCAGCTTAGACACCGGGGAGCTGTTTTTT. The V and J genes are TRBV5-1 and TRBJ2-2; no definite D call. The germline CDR1 and CDR2 sequences are SGHRS and YFSETQ. This CDR3 is built from 12 residues. The V and J ends lost 2 bases and 3 bases respectively, with 2 bases between them.

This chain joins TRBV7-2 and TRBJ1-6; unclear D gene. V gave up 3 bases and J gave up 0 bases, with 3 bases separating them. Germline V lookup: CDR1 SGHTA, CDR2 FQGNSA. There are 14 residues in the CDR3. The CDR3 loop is CASSFSSYNSPLHF. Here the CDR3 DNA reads TGTGCCAGCAGCTTCAGCTCCTATAATTCACCCCTCCACTTT.

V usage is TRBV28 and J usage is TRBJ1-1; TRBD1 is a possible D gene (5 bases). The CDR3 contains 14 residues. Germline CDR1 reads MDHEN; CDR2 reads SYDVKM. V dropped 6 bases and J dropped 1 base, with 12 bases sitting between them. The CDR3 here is CASSSTGANTEAFF. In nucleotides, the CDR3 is TGTGCCAGCAGCTCCACCGGGGCGAACACTGAAGCTTTCTTT.

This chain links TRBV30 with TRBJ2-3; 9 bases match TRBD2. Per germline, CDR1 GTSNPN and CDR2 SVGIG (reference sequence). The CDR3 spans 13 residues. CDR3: CARGGQLTDTQYF. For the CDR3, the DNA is TGTGCGCGGGGGGGACAACTCACAGATACGCAGTATTTT.

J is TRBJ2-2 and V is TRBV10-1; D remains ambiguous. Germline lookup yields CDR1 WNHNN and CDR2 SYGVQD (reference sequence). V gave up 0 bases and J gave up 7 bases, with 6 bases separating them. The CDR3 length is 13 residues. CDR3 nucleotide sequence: TGCGCCAGCAGTGAGTCGGTTAGCGGGGAGCTGTTTTTT. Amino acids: CASSESVSGELFF.

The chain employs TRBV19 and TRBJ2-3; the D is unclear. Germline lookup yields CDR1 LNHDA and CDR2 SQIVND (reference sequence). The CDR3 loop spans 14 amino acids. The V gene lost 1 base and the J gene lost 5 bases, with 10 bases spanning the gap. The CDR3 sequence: CASSIAASVDTQYF. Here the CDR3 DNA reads TGTGCCAGTAGTATAGCTGCCAGTGTAGATACGCAGTATTTT.

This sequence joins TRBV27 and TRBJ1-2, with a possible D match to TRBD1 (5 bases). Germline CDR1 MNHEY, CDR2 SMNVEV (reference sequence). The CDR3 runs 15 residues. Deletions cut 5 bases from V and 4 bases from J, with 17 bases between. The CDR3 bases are TGTGCCAGCAGTAGTACCCGAGGGGCGATCTATGGCTACACCTTC. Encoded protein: CASSSTRGAIYGYTF.